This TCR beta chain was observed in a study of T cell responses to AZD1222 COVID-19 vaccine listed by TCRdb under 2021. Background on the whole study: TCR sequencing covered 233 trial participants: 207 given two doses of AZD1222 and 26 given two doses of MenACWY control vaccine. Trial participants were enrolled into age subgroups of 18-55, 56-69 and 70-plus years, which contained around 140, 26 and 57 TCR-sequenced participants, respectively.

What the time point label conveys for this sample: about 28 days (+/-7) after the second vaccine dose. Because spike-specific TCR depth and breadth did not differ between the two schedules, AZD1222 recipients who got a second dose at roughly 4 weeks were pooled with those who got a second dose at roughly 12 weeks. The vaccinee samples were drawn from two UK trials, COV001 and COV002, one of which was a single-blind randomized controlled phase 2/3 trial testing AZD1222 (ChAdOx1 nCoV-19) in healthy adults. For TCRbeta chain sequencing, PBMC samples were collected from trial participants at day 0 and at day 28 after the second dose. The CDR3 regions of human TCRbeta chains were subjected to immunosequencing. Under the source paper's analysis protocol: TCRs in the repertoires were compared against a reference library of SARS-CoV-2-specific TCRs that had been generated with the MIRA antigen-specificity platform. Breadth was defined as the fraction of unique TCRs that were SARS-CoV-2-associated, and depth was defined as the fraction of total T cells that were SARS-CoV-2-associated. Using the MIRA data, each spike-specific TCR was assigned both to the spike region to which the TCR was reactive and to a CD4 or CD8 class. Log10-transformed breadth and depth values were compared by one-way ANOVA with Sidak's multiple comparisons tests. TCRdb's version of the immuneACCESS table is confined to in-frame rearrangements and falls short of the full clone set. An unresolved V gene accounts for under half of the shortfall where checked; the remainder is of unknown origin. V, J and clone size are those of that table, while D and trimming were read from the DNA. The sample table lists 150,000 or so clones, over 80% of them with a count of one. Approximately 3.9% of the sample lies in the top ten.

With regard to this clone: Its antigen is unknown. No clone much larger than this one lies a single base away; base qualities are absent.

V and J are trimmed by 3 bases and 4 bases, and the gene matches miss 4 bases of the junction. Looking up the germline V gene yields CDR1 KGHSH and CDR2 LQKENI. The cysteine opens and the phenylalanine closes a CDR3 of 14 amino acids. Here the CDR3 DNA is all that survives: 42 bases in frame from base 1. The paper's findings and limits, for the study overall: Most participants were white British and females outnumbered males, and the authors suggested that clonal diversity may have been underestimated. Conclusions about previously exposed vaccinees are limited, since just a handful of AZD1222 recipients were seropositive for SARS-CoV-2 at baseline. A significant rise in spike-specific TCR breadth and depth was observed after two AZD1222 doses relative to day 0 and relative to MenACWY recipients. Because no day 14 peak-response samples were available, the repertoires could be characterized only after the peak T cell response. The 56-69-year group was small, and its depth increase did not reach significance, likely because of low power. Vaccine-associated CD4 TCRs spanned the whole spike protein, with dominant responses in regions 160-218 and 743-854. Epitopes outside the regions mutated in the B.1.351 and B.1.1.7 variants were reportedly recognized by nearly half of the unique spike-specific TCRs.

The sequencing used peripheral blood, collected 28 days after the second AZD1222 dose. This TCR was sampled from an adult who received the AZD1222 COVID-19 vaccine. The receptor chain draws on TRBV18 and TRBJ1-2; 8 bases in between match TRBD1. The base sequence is TGTGCCAGCTCACCTCTCACAGGGGGCTATGGCTACACCTTC. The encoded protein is CASSPLTGGYGYTF.